This T cell receptor beta chain emerged from a study of CD8+CD57+ T cells in acquired aplastic anemia. Study summary: DNA recovered from sorted CD4+ and CD8+ cells had a mean of 3.2 ug. Healthy CD8+ samples averaged approximately 11 million reads.

The ends were cut back, 5 bases at V and 2 bases at J, with 14 bases in the middle. CDR3 length equals 14 residues. Per germline, CDR1 SGDLS and CDR2 YYNGEE. This clonotype was counted a single time. TCR beta VDJ combinations and CDR3 sequences were profiled from genomic DNA. One entry per CDR3 protein results from TCRdb running MiXCR on the reads. This sample has under 200,000 distinct CDR3 sequences, with about 60% found just once. What was sequenced was sorted CD4+, CD8+, or CD8+CD57+ T cells (not recorded which) from PBMCs. The sequence was collected from a human donor in good health. This chain uses TRBV9 with TRBJ2-7; tentatively, D is TRBD2 (6 bases). The CDR3 DNA sequence: TGTGCCAGCAGTCCGCCGACTAGGACCTACGAGCAGTACTTC. It codes for CASSPPTRTYEQYF.